The rows below give T cell receptor beta chains drawn from one sample of a study of a mutant IDH1 vaccine in newly diagnosed glioma. Data came from immunoSEQ multiplex PCR; TCRdb stores just in-frame clones and leaves some out. Of about 67,000 clones listed, around nine tenths are singletons. For these TCRs, the target antigens are not known. The material was PBMCs, obtained from a glioma patient whose treatment included an IDH1 peptide vaccine. These receptors came from a man aged 40-50 years with glioma. CDR3s include the opening cysteine and the closing phenylalanine or tryptophan. The order of the fields is V gene, D gene, J gene, CDR3 protein, CDR3 DNA. D genes are given only for firm matches.

TRBV29-1	TRBD2	TRBJ2-1	CSVRLAGGPNEQFF	TGCAGCGTTCGGCTAGCGGGAGGGCCCAATGAGCAGTTCTTC
TRBV28	.	TRBJ2-7	CASSLTPSYEQYF	TGTGCCAGCAGTTTAACGCCTTCCTACGAGCAGTACTTC
TRBV5-1	TRBD2	TRBJ2-3	CASSRLSGGETSTDTQYF	TGCGCCAGCAGCAGATTGAGCGGGGGGGAGACGAGCACAGATACGCAGTATTTT
TRBV13	.	TRBJ1-1	CASSPGGLNNLNTEAFF	TGTGCCAGCAGCCCCGGCGGACTGAATAACTTGAACACTGAAGCTTTCTTT
TRBV11-2	TRBD1	TRBJ1-2	CASSLGQGLYGYTF	TGTGCCAGCAGCTTAGGACAGGGACTCTATGGCTACACCTTC
TRBV29-1	TRBD1	TRBJ2-2	CSVGTGGLGTGELFF	TGCAGCGTGGGGACAGGGGGCCTAGGCACCGGGGAGCTGTTTTTT
TRBV11-2	TRBD1	TRBJ2-3	CASSPYWTGITDTQYF	TGTGCCAGCAGCCCCTACTGGACAGGGATCACAGATACGCAGTATTTT
TRBV18	TRBD1	TRBJ1-2	CASSPGQGVHGYTF	TGTGCCAGCTCACCGGGACAGGGTGTCCATGGCTACACCTTC
TRBV14	.	TRBJ1-3	CASSQDSRFWSGNTIYF	TGTGCCAGCAGCCAAGATTCTCGGTTTTGGTCTGGAAACACCATATATTTT
TRBV15	.	TRBJ1-2	CATSREDGNYGYTF	TGTGCCACCAGCAGAGAGGACGGAAACTATGGCTACACCTTC